The present TCR beta chain was sequenced within a study of T cell responses to AZD1222 COVID-19 vaccine. The study's findings and limits: The donors showed a predominance of white British ancestry and of females, with possible underestimation of clonal diversity. Nearly half of spike-specific TCRs reportedly target unmutated variant regions.

TCRdb's copy holds only in-frame clones and misses some; the assay was immunoSEQ multiplex PCR. The data show about 98,000 clones, about 86% seen once. A word on this clone: As yet, its antigen is unknown.

Per the germline V gene, CDR1 is SGDLS and CDR2 is YYNGEE. Deletions cut 4 bases from V and 0 bases from J, with 17 bases between. CDR3 size: 17 residues. The chain links TRBV9 to TRBJ1-3; D uncertain. Sequencing used peripheral blood, obtained on day 0 of AZD1222 vaccination. This receptor was obtained from an adult in good health. CDR3 loop: CASSPEIQRHSGNTIYF. CDR3 nucleotides: TGTGCCAGCAGCCCGGAGATACAACGGCACTCTGGAAACACCATATATTTT.